This T cell receptor (beta chain) was recorded in a study of cytomegalovirus exposure and HLA in healthy donors. Overall study context: Membership in the Caucasian-associated ancestry cluster was found for about four fifths of 350 to 450 genotyped donors. Study-level findings and limits: A later analysis reported that several of the most significant clusters appeared to be linked to common viral pathogens, among them Epstein-Barr virus. A later examination showed that TCR association rates differed by HLA locus, with DRB1 most and HLA-C fewest.

Use of 60 Vbeta and 13 Jbeta primers characterized the PCR. Generated by immunoSEQ multiplex PCR, the TCRdb table keeps only in-frame clones and is missing some. The sample lists about 230,000 clones; 70% to 85% were seen once. At sampling all donors were nominally healthy, likely with unrecorded immune exposures. Trimming removed 0 bases at V and 3 bases at J, with 14 bases between. The CDR3 covers 16 residues. CDR1 MGHRA and CDR2 YSYEKL come from the germline V gene. In regard to this clone: Its antigen is unidentified.

The chain combines TRBV4-1 with TRBJ1-1; D perhaps matches TRBD1 (6 bases). The sequenced sample consisted of PBMCs. This sequence was found in a woman aged 55-69 years in good health and CMV-seropositive. In nucleotides, the CDR3 is TGCGCCAGCAGCCAAGAAGTAGGCGGGGGCTACACTGAAGCTTTCTTT. It is translated as CASSQEVGGGYTEAFF.